A selection of T cell receptor beta chains follows, all from one sample in a study of OX40 agonist ivuxolimab in advanced cancers. This table comes from immunoSEQ multiplex PCR, and its TCRdb copy is limited to in-frame clones, with some not included. The sample has fewer than 85,000 clones; 86% are singletons. The sample in question was CD4+ or CD8+ T cells sorted from blood, obtained in a trial of the OX40 agonist ivuxolimab. The receptor set was obtained from an adult with an advanced solid tumor such as melanoma, head and neck, liver or kidney cancer. Each CDR3 is given with its conserved first and last residue.

CDR3 length	V gene	J gene	CDR3 protein
14	TRBV19	TRBJ2-1	CASSILGVDNEQFF
14	TRBV7-9	TRBJ2-7	CASSEGQSSYEQYF
16	TRBV19	TRBJ2-4	CASSIGVSGVKNIQYF
17	TRBV6-4	TRBJ2-7	CASSDFPGQLSSYEQYF
13	TRBV28	TRBJ1-1	CASAKTGGRGAFF
17	TRBV4-2	TRBJ2-6	CASSQSGARSGANVLTF
16	TRBV13	TRBJ2-2	CASGRKGGLDTGELFF
14	TRBV28	TRBJ1-1	CASGGTGQSGEAFF
16	TRBV7-8	TRBJ2-5	CASSPSTGQGRETQYF
16	TRBV11-3	TRBJ1-3	CASSPGPGISGNTIYF
15	TRBV5-6	TRBJ2-1	CASTLPTGVGDEQFF
16	TRBV19	TRBJ2-3	CASSNRYASSTDTQYF
15	TRBV6-5	TRBJ1-5	CASGKDRGWNQPQHF
15	TRBV7-2	TRBJ2-1	CASSLVAGGASEQFF
15	TRBV5-5	TRBJ2-1	CASSFAGGGVNEQFF
11	TRBV6-6	TRBJ2-7	CASSLLSEQYF
12	TRBV7-9	TRBJ2-1	CASSVDLVEQFF
15	TRBV29-1	TRBJ2-7	CSAYPHRTGAYEQYF
15	TRBV5-1	TRBJ2-7	CASSLGAGGHYEQYF
12	TRBV6-6	TRBJ1-5	CASSFGNQPQHF
18	TRBV11-2	TRBJ2-5	CASSARGRVFYSQETQYF
18	TRBV5-6	TRBJ2-5	CASSLVFERGADQETQYF
15	TRBV4-2	TRBJ2-5	CASSQEGLAGQTQYF
14	TRBV6-5	TRBJ2-5	CANRSGGIQETQYF
14	TRBV6-5	TRBJ1-4	CASSYFERGEKLFF
15	TRBV2	TRBJ2-5	CASSEDLAGRETQYF
14	TRBV5-6	TRBJ1-3	CASSLMGYGNTIYF
12	TRBV7-9	TRBJ1-2	CASTIQGYGYTF
16	TRBV5-8	TRBJ2-1	CASSLTSSIPGDEQFF
16	TRBV7-8	TRBJ1-6	CASSLMQGAHNSPLHF
14	TRBV7-2	TRBJ1-1	CASSLGLLNTEAFF
14	TRBV6-5	TRBJ1-5	CASTKRTGDQPQHF
17	TRBV18	TRBJ2-3	CASSPPRSGRATDTQYF
17	TRBV5-1	TRBJ2-1	CASSLDLRLAGDNEQFF
17	TRBV5-1	TRBJ2-7	CASSPDTGTGEAYEQYF
14	TRBV19	TRBJ1-2	CASMSMGAGYGYTF
16	TRBV9	TRBJ1-1	CASSATVGEGNTEAFF
13	TRBV19	TRBJ1-5	CASSVEGNQPQHF
14	TRBV9	TRBJ1-4	CASSQGQINEKLFF
14	TRBV18	TRBJ2-1	CASSPVLDGQGKFF
16	TRBV18	TRBJ2-6	CASSPRGSSGANVLTF
14	TRBV2	TRBJ1-2	CASTAQTGLYGYTF
15	TRBV27	TRBJ1-3	CASSRVVGTGNTIYF
16	TRBV5-4	TRBJ2-1	CASSSDPGSSYNEQFF
13	TRBV7-6	TRBJ2-3	CASSQGNTDTQYF
16	TRBV7-3	TRBJ2-1	CASRQSGTSGYNEQFF
15	TRBV13	TRBJ2-5	CASSRFGTGKETQYF
14	TRBV27	TRBJ2-1	CASSGLAGSGEQFF
15	TRBV6-6	TRBJ2-7	CASSYGGGTVYEQYF
17	TRBV7-2	TRBJ2-1	CASSLGSLGSSYNEQFF
15	TRBV5-1	TRBJ1-4	CASRTLQGPNEKLFF
14	TRBV6-5	TRBJ1-4	CATQGDATNEKLFF
14	TRBV4-2	TRBJ1-2	CASSRSIRDYGYTF
14	TRBV27	TRBJ1-2	CASSLSGPPYGYTF